This T cell receptor (beta chain) was obtained from a study of CD8 T cells in ankylosing spondylitis. This clonotype came up many times. What it binds is unknown. Study conclusions and caveats: Prior literature has documented some motif variants in synovial fluid and blood from reactive arthritis. In ankylosing spondylitis blood, a motif of roughly 8 highly homologous TCR beta variants appeared characteristic.

This CDR3 contains 13 residues. V was pared by 3 bases and J by 1 base, with 6 bases between. Germline V CDR1 and CDR2: ENHRY, SYGVKD. Scientists made TCR beta libraries using quantitative 5'-RACE with molecular barcodes. Each CDR3 protein is one row after TCRdb ran MiXCR on the 5' RACE reads. The sample carries more than 95,000 distinct CDR3 sequences, roughly 8.3% recorded once. V is TRBV10-3 and J is TRBJ1-1; D is possibly TRBD1 (5 bases). Sequenced material: blood, either unsorted or a sorted T cell fraction (not recorded which). The sequence came from a male donor with ankylosing spondylitis or in good health (not recorded which). The CDR3 DNA is TGTGCCATCAGTGACAGGGAGAACACTGAAGCTTTCTTT. This gives the protein CAISDRENTEAFF.